This T cell receptor (beta chain) was documented in a study of T cells in Graves' hyperthyroidism and ophthalmopathy. Exclusions: uncontrolled infection, other autoimmune disease, pregnancy, lactation. Each diagnosis was grounded in clinical symptoms, serum thyroxine and TRAb, thyroid ultrasound, and orbital computed tomography. TCR beta CDR3 sequences were amplified from RNA transcripts. A set of HTBI primers served as the primers for a first-round RT-PCR of the TCR CDR3. Each CDR3 protein gets one entry after TCRdb re-called the multiplex PCR reads with MiXCR. The data show some 800,000 distinct CDR3 sequences, approximately 40% seen once. V gave up 4 bases and J gave up 2 bases, with 11 bases separating them. Germline CDR1 and CDR2: SGHDN and FVKESK. This CDR3 spans 14 amino acids. This clonotype has only a few counts.

The sequenced material came from blood. This receptor was taken from a man between 18 and 29 years old with Graves' hyperthyroidism. The chain combines TRBV14 with TRBJ2-5; tentative D call: TRBD2 (6 bases). CDR3 nucleotides: TGTGCCAGCAGCCCGTTCCGGGGGCAAGAGACCCAGTACTTC. As protein: CASSPFRGQETQYF.